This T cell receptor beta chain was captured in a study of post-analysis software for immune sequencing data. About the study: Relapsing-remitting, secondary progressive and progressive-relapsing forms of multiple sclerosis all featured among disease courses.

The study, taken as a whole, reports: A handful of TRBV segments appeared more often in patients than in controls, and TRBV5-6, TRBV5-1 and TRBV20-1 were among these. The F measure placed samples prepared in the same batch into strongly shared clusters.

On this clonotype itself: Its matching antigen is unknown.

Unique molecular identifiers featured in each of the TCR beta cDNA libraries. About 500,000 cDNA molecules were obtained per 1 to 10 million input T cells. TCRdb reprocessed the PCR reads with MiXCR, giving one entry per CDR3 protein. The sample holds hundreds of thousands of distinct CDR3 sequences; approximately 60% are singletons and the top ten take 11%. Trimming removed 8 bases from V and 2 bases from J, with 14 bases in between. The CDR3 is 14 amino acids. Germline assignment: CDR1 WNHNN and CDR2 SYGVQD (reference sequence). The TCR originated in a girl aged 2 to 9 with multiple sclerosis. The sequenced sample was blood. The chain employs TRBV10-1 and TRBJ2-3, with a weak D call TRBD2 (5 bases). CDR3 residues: CASGGRRDTDTQYF. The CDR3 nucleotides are TGCGCCAGCGGAGGACGTAGGGACACAGATACGCAGTATTTT.